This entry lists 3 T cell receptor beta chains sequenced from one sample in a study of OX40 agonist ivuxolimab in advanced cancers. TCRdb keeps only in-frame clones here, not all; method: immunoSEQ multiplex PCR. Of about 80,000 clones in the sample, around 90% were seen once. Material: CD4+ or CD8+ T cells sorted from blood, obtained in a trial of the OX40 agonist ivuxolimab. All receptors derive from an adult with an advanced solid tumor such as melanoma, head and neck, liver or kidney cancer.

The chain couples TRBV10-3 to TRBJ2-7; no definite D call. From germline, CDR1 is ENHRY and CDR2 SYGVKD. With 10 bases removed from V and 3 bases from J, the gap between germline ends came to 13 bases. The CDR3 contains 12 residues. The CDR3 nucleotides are TGTGCCACCGGGCGGCAAGTCTACGAGCAGTACTTC. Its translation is CATGRQVYEQYF.

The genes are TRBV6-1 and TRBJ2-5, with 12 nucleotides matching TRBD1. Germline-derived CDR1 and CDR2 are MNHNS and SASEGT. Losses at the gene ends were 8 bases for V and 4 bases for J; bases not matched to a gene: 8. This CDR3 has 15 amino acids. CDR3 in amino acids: CASVKGTGGRETQYF. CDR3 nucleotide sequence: TGTGCCAGCGTCAAGGGGACAGGGGGCCGAGAGACCCAGTACTTC.

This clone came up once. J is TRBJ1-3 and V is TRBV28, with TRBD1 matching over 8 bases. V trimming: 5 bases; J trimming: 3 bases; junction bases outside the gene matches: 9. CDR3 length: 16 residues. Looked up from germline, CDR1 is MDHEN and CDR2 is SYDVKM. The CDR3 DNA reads TGTGCCAGCAGTCCACACCAGGGGGCTAGTGGAAACACCATATATTTT. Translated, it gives CASSPHQGASGNTIYF.